This entry lists 12 T cell receptor beta chains sequenced from one sample in a study of T cells after yellow fever vaccination. TCRdb redid the calling of the 5' RACE reads with MiXCR, one entry per CDR3 protein. The sample yields 150,000 or so distinct CDR3 sequences, under 8% seen once. This material consisted of CD4+ T cells sorted from PBMCs, taken 10 days after the yellow fever booster vaccination. Every receptor here comes from a young man who received the YFV17D yellow fever vaccine.

This clonotype has ten or more counts. The V and J genes are TRBV4-3 and TRBJ2-7, with D unresolved. V lost 0 bases, J lost 0 bases, and 12 bases lay in between. This CDR3 spans 16 amino acids. Germline lookup yields CDR1 LGHNA and CDR2 YSLEER. The CDR3 loop reads CASSQDPSANSYEQYF. CDR3 in DNA: TGCGCCAGCAGCCAAGATCCATCGGCCAACTCCTACGAGCAGTACTTC.

V is TRBV2 and J is TRBJ2-7; 14 nucleotides line up with TRBD2. Germline CDR1 and CDR2: SNHLY and FYNNEI. The CDR3 contains 18 residues. The ends lost 11 bases at V and 2 bases at J; junction bases unmatched: 17. The CDR3 here is CACCFTGTSGSKPYEQYF. CDR3 bases: TGTGCCTGCTGTTTCACCGGGACTAGCGGGAGCAAACCCTACGAGCAGTACTTC.

This clonotype was detected ten times or more. The V gene is TRBV10-1, the J gene TRBJ2-3; TRBD1 matches at 8 bases. CDR1 and CDR2 from the germline V gene are WNHNN and SYGVQD (reference sequence). CDR3 length: 15 amino acids. J was trimmed by 0 bases and V by 3 bases; bases with no gene match: 2. The CDR3 DNA follows: TGCGCCAGCAGTGACCGGGACAGGAGCACAGATACGCAGTATTTT. It specifies CASSDRDRSTDTQYF.

This clonotype came up many times. The genes are TRBV7-8 and TRBJ2-5; D is ambiguous. CDR3 length: 13 amino acids. The V end lost 5 bases, the J end lost 3 bases, and 10 bases lay between the germline ends. Germline-derived CDR1 and CDR2 are SGHVS and FQNEAQ. Written as DNA, the CDR3 is TGTGCCAGCAGCCGCTCAGGAAAAGAGACCCAGTACTTC. Translated, it gives CASSRSGKETQYF.

This clonotype was found many times. The chain employs TRBV29-1 and TRBJ2-3; D gene ambiguous. CDR1 is SQVTM and CDR2 is ANQGSEA in the germline V gene. Trimming shortened V by 5 bases and J by 6 bases, and 12 bases separated the two germline ends. The CDR3 has 12 amino acids. The CDR3 loop reads CSVLFLGDTQYF. CDR3 nucleotides: TGCAGCGTTCTGTTCTTGGGGGATACGCAGTATTTT.

The sample holds many counts of this clonotype. V gene TRBV9 combines with J gene TRBJ1-1; D unclear. This CDR3 region has 13 residues. V was cut by 2 bases and J by 6 bases, with 11 bases left in between. CDR1 and CDR2 (germline): SGDLS, YYNGEE. DNA of the CDR3: TGTGCCAGCAGCGTTTCCAGCTACGCTGAAGCTTTCTTT. As protein: CASSVSSYAEAFF.

This clonotype was observed a handful of times. J is TRBJ2-1 and V is TRBV9, with D perhaps assigned TRBD1 or TRBD2 (5 bases each). Germline V gene data show CDR1 as SGDLS and CDR2 as YYNGEE. V lost 3 bases and J 10 bases, leaving 20 bases between the germline ends. The CDR3 contains 15 residues. This chain's CDR3 is CASSALPRGGGEQFF. Here the CDR3 DNA reads TGTGCCAGCAGCGCCCTCCCGAGGGGTGGTGGGGAGCAGTTCTTC.

Only a few counts were recorded for this clonotype. Here the CDR3 reads CASSLWGGTGANVLTF. CDR3 DNA sequence: TGTGCCAGCAGTTTATGGGGGGGAACTGGGGCCAACGTCCTGACTTTC. The chain links TRBV27 to TRBJ2-6; 7 bases match TRBD2. Per germline, CDR1 MNHEY and CDR2 SMNVEV (reference sequence). CDR3 size: 16 residues. V shed 1 base, J shed 2 bases, and the junction held 2 bases outside the gene matches.

This clonotype occurred many times. Written as DNA, the CDR3 is TGCAGTGCTTACCAGGACAGCCAAGAGACCCAGTACTTC. It translates to CSAYQDSQETQYF. The chain employs TRBV20-1 and TRBJ2-5, with D perhaps TRBD1 (6 bases). Trimming stripped 5 bases from V and 1 base from J, with 11 bases between. This CDR3 has 13 amino acids. The V gene's germline CDR1 is DFQATT and CDR2 SNEGSKA (reference sequence).

The sample holds many counts of this clonotype. The chain links TRBV5-1 to TRBJ2-7; D is perhaps TRBD1 (5 bases). CDR3 size: 14 residues. The germline V gene encodes CDR1 SGHRS and CDR2 YFSETQ. Trimming stripped 4 bases from V and 2 bases from J, with 13 bases between. The CDR3 reads CASSRRQRTYEQYF. CDR3 nucleotide sequence: TGCGCCAGCAGCCGGAGACAGCGAACCTACGAGCAGTACTTC.

The chain couples TRBV5-1 to TRBJ1-2, with TRBD1 identical over 7 bases. V shed 4 bases, J shed 3 bases, and the junction held 12 bases outside the gene matches. The CDR3 covers 16 residues. The V gene's germline CDR1 is SGHRS and CDR2 YFSETQ. The CDR3 sequence: CASSPGTASLDYGYTF. CDR3 coding DNA: TGCGCCAGCAGCCCCGGGACAGCGAGCTTAGACTATGGCTACACCTTC.

This clonotype has more than one count but fewer than ten. The genes are TRBV7-9 and TRBJ1-4, with D possibly TRBD1 on 5 matching bases. Germline-derived CDR1 and CDR2 are SEHNR and FQNEAQ (reference sequence). This CDR3 contains 14 residues. V was trimmed by 3 bases and J by 4 bases, leaving 9 bases between them. The CDR3 nucleotides are TGTGCCAGCAGCTTGGACACCTTTAATGAAAAACTGTTTTTT. It is translated as CASSLDTFNEKLFF.